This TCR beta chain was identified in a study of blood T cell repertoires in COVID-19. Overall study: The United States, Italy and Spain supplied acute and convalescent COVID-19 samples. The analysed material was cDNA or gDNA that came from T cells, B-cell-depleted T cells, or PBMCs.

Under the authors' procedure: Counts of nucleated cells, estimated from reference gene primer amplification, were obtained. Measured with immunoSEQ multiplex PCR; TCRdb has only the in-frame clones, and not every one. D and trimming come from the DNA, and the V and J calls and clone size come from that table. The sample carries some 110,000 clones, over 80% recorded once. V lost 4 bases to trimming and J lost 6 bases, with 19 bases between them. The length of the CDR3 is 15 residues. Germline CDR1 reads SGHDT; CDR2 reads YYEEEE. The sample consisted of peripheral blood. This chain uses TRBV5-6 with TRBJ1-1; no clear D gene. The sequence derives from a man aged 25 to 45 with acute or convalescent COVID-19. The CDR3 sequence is CASSPEGAGIPEAFF. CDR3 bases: TGTGCCAGCAGCCCGGAGGGTGCGGGGATACCTGAAGCTTTCTTT.